The 25 T cell receptor beta chains listed next were all sequenced from one sample in a study of HIV-infected children after antiretroviral therapy interruption. Noted treatment: PENTA 11 planned treatment interruption arm or continuous ART arm. RNA-based 3' RACE libraries used unique molecular identifiers. MiXCR was run by TCRdb on the 3' RACE reads, yielding one entry per CDR3 protein. The sample lists about 89,000 distinct CDR3 sequences; about 6.9% were seen once. The sample consisted of CD45RA+ CD4+ T cells from PBMCs, pooled from several time points, taken from a donor given antiretroviral therapy, either interrupted or continuous. Sample subset: naive CD4+ CD45RA+ CD45RO- T cells. These receptors originate from a pool of human donors with HIV.

This clonotype was observed at least ten times. V and J are TRBV5-1 and TRBJ2-7, with D unclear. Looked up from germline, CDR1 is SGHRS and CDR2 is YFSETQ. V was shortened by 4 bases and J by 5 bases, with 13 bases between the two germline ends. The CDR3 spans 13 residues. The CDR3 DNA follows: TGCGCCAGCAGCCGCACAGCTTCGGACGAGCAGTACTTC. Translation gives CASSRTASDEQYF.

This chain links TRBV5-1 with TRBJ1-1, with TRBD1 identical over 8 bases. The CDR3 extends over 12 amino acids. Germline CDR1 and CDR2: SGHRS and YFSETQ. V shed 3 bases, J shed 7 bases, and the junction held 2 bases outside the gene matches. The CDR3 region has the DNA TGCGCCAGCAGCTGGGGACAGGATGAAGCTTTCTTT. This sequence encodes CASSWGQDEAFF.

In this sample, this clonotype turned up a few times. The V call is TRBV5-1, the J call TRBJ2-1; 8 bases are a match to TRBD1. Germline CDR1 SGHRS, CDR2 YFSETQ. With 4 bases clipped from V and 6 bases from J, the junction kept 0 bases outside the gene matches. The CDR3 extends over 12 amino acids. CDR3: CASSQGANEQFF. In nucleotides, the CDR3 is TGCGCCAGCAGCCAGGGGGCCAATGAGCAGTTCTTC.

This clonotype showed up many times. The chain is built from TRBV27 and TRBJ2-2; 7 bases are a match to TRBD1. CDR1 is MNHEY, CDR2 SMNVEV, per germline (reference sequence). The CDR3 contains 14 residues. The J segment lost 0 bases and the V segment lost 8 bases, leaving 3 bases of the junction unmatched. CDR3 bases: TGTGCCAGCGGGACAGTCGCGAACACCGGGGAGCTGTTTTTT. Protein product: CASGTVANTGELFF.

This clonotype was recorded many times. The V call is TRBV4-1, the J call TRBJ1-2; D not certain. This CDR3 comprises 15 residues. V was cut by 1 base and J by 4 bases, with 13 bases left in between. In germline, CDR1 is MGHRA, CDR2 YSYEKL. DNA for the CDR3: TGCGCCAGCAGCCAAGCGTTCGACTTGGTCTATGGCTACACCTTC. Protein: CASSQAFDLVYGYTF.

This rearrangement joins TRBV27 to TRBJ2-7, with 7 bases identical to TRBD1. This CDR3 comprises 14 residues. With V trimmed by 2 bases and J by 3 bases, 4 bases remained unmatched. CDR1 MNHEY and CDR2 SMNVEV come from the germline V gene (reference sequence). This CDR3 is CASSLETGSYEQYF. The CDR3 coding sequence is TGTGCCAGCAGTTTAGAGACAGGGAGCTACGAGCAGTACTTC.

This clonotype has ten or more counts. This rearrangement joins TRBV11-2 to TRBJ2-1; 8 nucleotides align to TRBD2. The junction had 7 bases not matched to a gene; V was cut back by 0 bases and J by 3 bases. Germline V gene lookup returns CDR1 SGHAT and CDR2 FQNNGV. The CDR3 loop spans 17 amino acids. The CDR3 DNA is TGTGCCAGCAGCTTAGACGTAGCGGGGTTGATCTACAATGAGCAGTTCTTC. This codes for CASSLDVAGLIYNEQFF.

This clonotype showed up many times. The chain couples TRBV5-1 to TRBJ2-3; D tentatively fits TRBD1 or TRBD2 (5 bases each). V lost 5 bases to trimming and J lost 8 bases, with 18 bases between them. Germline V gene lookup returns CDR1 SGHRS and CDR2 YFSETQ. This CDR3 has 14 amino acids. The CDR3 region has the DNA TGCGCCAGCAGGCTAGGGACCGACCGAAGTACGCAGTATTTT. Translated: CASRLGTDRSTQYF.

This clonotype was seen repeatedly, ten times or more. The genes are TRBV3-1 and TRBJ2-3, with 10 positions matching TRBD2. Per germline, CDR1 LGHDT and CDR2 YNNKEL (reference sequence). The CDR3 sequence is 16 residues long. The V gene end was trimmed by 0 bases and the J gene end by 3 bases; junction bases not matched to a gene: 3. For the CDR3, the DNA is TGTGCCAGCAGCCAAGATACTAGCGGGGCGACAGATACGCAGTATTTT. This codes for CASSQDTSGATDTQYF.

V and J are TRBV24-1 and TRBJ2-2; D is undetermined. CDR3 size: 11 residues. The V end lost 5 bases, the J end lost 6 bases, and 3 bases lay between the germline ends. The germline CDR1 and CDR2 sequences are KGHDR and SFDVKD. The CDR3 loop reads CATSASGELFF. The DNA for the CDR3 is TGTGCCACCAGTGCTTCCGGGGAGCTGTTTTTT.

At least ten counts were recorded for this clonotype. The genes are TRBV7-2 and TRBJ1-6; 8 positions agree with TRBD1. The junction had 8 bases not matched to a gene; V was cut back by 3 bases and J by 7 bases. Germline lookup yields CDR1 SGHTA and CDR2 FQGNSA. This CDR3 contains 16 residues. In DNA form, the CDR3 reads TGTGCCAGCAGCTTTTACGGACAGGGTGGAAATTCACCCCTCCACTTT. Translated: CASSFYGQGGNSPLHF.

This clonotype occurred many times. The chain is built from TRBV28 and TRBJ1-5, with 11 bases identical to TRBD1. Germline-derived CDR1 and CDR2 are MDHEN and SYDVKM. The CDR3 runs 17 residues. V lost 8 bases to trimming and J lost 6 bases; unmatched junction nucleotides: 15. Here the CDR3 reads CASFGTGGGLASQPQHF. The CDR3, as DNA: TGTGCCAGCTTCGGGACAGGGGGGGGGTTGGCTAGTCAGCCCCAGCATTTT.

This clonotype was counted many times. The gene calls are TRBV7-9 and TRBJ1-1; D unresolved. Germline loops: CDR1 SEHNR, CDR2 FQNEAQ (reference sequence). V was trimmed by 5 bases and J by 6 bases, leaving 10 bases between them. The CDR3 is 12 residues long. The CDR3 reads CASSPGRAEAFF. CDR3 bases: TGTGCCAGCAGCCCCGGACGTGCTGAAGCTTTCTTT.

This clonotype was counted at least ten times. This chain links TRBV2 with TRBJ1-4; D uncertain. The germline gives CDR1 SNHLY, CDR2 FYNNEI. V shed 6 bases and J shed 6 bases, with 8 bases lying between them. The CDR3 is made up of 12 amino acids. The CDR3 DNA sequence: TGTGCCAGCAGACAGAGGGATGAAAAACTGTTTTTT. This translates into CASRQRDEKLFF.

In its sample, this clonotype was seen many times. The chain links TRBV25-1 to TRBJ2-7, with 8 bases aligning to TRBD2. V lost 6 bases to trimming and J lost 0 bases; unmatched junction nucleotides: 4. The germline gives CDR1 MGHDK, CDR2 SYGVNS. The CDR3 runs to 14 residues. As DNA, the CDR3 is TGTGCCAGCAGCCCAGCGGGGGCCTCCTACGAGCAGTACTTC. It yields the protein CASSPAGASYEQYF.

The J gene is TRBJ2-7, the V gene TRBV19; 7 bases are a match to TRBD1. Germline lookup yields CDR1 LNHDA and CDR2 SQIVND (reference sequence). The CDR3 spans 16 residues. The J segment lost 3 bases and the V segment lost 4 bases, leaving 12 bases of the junction unmatched. CDR3 loop: CASSTDGTDPYYEQYF. The CDR3 nucleotides read TGTGCCAGTAGTACGGACGGGACAGATCCCTACTACGAGCAGTACTTC.

The table lists this clonotype with many counts. This sequence joins TRBV18 and TRBJ2-7; D not resolved. The CDR3 has 14 amino acids. Trimming shortened V by 3 bases and J by 1 base, and 10 bases separated the two germline ends. Germline V gene lookup returns CDR1 KGHSH and CDR2 LQKENI. CDR3 protein: CASSPEALSYEQYF. As DNA, the CDR3 is TGTGCCAGCTCACCGGAAGCGTTATCCTACGAGCAGTACTTC.

This clonotype was observed many times. The chain uses TRBV7-9 and TRBJ2-6; D is unresolved. This CDR3 contains 15 residues. Germline CDR1 reads SEHNR; CDR2 reads FQNEAQ (reference sequence). Trimming removed 1 base from V and 10 bases from J, with 14 bases in between. The DNA for the CDR3 is TGTGCCAGCAGCTTAGAAGGTTGGCGGCGAAACGTCCTGACTTTC. It is translated as CASSLEGWRRNVLTF.

In its sample, this clonotype was seen many times. The CDR3 here is CASCPGARQFF. For the CDR3, the DNA is TGCGCCAGCTGCCCAGGTGCCAGGCAGTTCTTC. The rearrangement joins TRBV23-1 to TRBJ2-1; D unresolved. TRBV23-1 is labeled an ORF, and its function is uncertain. The CDR3 has 11 residues. The V and J ends lost 8 bases and 12 bases respectively, with 14 bases between them.

The rearrangement links TRBV5-1 to TRBJ2-1; 7 bases match TRBD2. This CDR3 region has 14 residues. Losses at the gene ends were 3 bases for V and 8 bases for J; bases not matched to a gene: 8. Germline values: CDR1 SGHRS, CDR2 YFSETQ. In DNA form, the CDR3 reads TGCGCCAGCAGCTCGGTGGCGGGGAGGGATGAGCAGTTCTTC. Protein product: CASSSVAGRDEQFF.

The chain recombines TRBV5-6 with TRBJ1-5; 8 positions agree with TRBD1. Looked up from germline, CDR1 is SGHDT and CDR2 is YYEEEE. This CDR3 is built from 16 residues. After removal of 1 base from V and 5 bases from J, the junction contained 8 bases not matched to a gene. The DNA of the CDR3 is TGTGCCAGCAGCTTGAAGCCCGCAGGGGGCCATCAGCCCCAGCATTTT. This translates into CASSLKPAGGHQPQHF.

This clonotype was recorded many times. V is TRBV2 and J is TRBJ2-2, with TRBD2 as a possible D gene (5 bases). CDR1 and CDR2 (germline): SNHLY, FYNNEI. V was cut by 3 bases and J by 3 bases, with 11 bases left in between. This CDR3 region has 15 residues. The CDR3 spells CASSDNGADTGELFF. The CDR3 DNA reads TGTGCCAGCAGTGATAATGGAGCGGACACCGGGGAGCTGTTTTTT.

This clonotype showed up many times. The gene calls are TRBV10-3 and TRBJ2-1, with 10 bases identical to TRBD2. V lost 2 bases and J lost 3; bases outside the gene matches: 7. The CDR3 sequence is 17 residues long. Germline V gives CDR1 ENHRY, CDR2 SYGVKD. The CDR3 sequence: CAISEVLAGVNYNEQFF. In DNA, the CDR3 is TGTGCCATCAGTGAGGTCCTAGCGGGGGTCAACTACAATGAGCAGTTCTTC.

Many counts were recorded for this clonotype. This rearrangement joins TRBV10-3 to TRBJ2-6; D possibly corresponds to TRBD1 (5 bases). From germline, CDR1 is ENHRY and CDR2 SYGVKD. The V gene lost 4 bases and the J gene lost 1 base, with 11 bases spanning the gap. CDR3 length: 16 residues. The CDR3, as DNA: TGTGCCATCAGTGGGGGCCATCCGTCTGGGGCCAACGTCCTGACTTTC. This gives the protein CAISGGHPSGANVLTF.

This clonotype was observed at least ten times. This chain joins TRBV20-1 and TRBJ1-2; 7 bases line up with TRBD1. Germline-derived CDR1 and CDR2 are DFQATT and SNEGSKA (reference sequence). J was trimmed by 8 bases and V by 5 bases; bases with no gene match: 14. The CDR3 extends over 14 amino acids. The CDR3 region has the DNA TGCAGTGCTGACCCCAGGGGGACTTTGGACGGCTACACCTTC. Translated, it gives CSADPRGTLDGYTF.